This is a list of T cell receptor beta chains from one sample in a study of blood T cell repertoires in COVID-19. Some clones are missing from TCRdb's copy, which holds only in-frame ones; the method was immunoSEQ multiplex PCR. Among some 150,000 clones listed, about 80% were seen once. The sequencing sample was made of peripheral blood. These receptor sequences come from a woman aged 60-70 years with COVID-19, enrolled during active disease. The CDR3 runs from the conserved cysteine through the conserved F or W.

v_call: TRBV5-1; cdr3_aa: CASSLQGAGGYTF
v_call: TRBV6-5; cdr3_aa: CATGRSGRGNEQFF
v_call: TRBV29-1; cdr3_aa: CSVERAGARGYTF
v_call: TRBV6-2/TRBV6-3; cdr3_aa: CASSDRGPYEQYF
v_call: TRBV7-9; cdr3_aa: CASSSTSPGTGQHFEPQHF
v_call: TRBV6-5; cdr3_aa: CASQGNYGYTF
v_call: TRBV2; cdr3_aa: CASKEDRDGKLFF
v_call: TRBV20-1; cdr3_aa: CSARDRRDWVF
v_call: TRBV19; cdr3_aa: CASSKTDIRGETQYF
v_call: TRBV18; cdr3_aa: CASSRQGAKGYTF
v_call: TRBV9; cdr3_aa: CASSVSPGDNQPQHF
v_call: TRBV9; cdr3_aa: CASSLQPTDTEAFF
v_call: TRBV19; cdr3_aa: CASSTPLVANTEAFF
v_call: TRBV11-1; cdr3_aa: CASSPRQGSPNEKLFF
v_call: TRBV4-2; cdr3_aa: CASSQGTGIEQPQHF
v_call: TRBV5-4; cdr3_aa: CASSPRTGYGYTF
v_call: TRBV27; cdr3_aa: CASSLGGWAEAFF
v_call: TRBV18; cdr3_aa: CASSPDRGWVQPQHF
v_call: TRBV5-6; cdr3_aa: CASSDLSGNYGYTF
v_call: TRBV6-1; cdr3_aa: CASSEDWDRASPLHF
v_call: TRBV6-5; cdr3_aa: CASRLDEKLFF
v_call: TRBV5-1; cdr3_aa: CASSLGRVASDTQYF
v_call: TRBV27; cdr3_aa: CASRGLAGGNEQFF
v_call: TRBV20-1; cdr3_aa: CSASAAGTNYGYTF
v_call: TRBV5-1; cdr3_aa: CASSPNAGMGNGYTF
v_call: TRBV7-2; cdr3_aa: CASSQDRNDQPQHF
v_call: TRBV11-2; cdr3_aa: CASSSTGFLYGYTF
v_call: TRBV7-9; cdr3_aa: CASSFTGGHTEAFF
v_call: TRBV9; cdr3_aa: CASSVETTGETQYF
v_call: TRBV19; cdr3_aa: CASSPQGLNTEAFF
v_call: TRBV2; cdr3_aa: CASSEQGQETQYF
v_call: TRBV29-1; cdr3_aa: CSAYDSEAFF
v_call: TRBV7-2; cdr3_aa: CASSLAKGGLQGRNTIYF
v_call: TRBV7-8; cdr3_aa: CASSPRTGTFFSMNTEAFF
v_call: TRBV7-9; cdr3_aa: CASSVSGLPLHF
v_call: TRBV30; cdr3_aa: CAWSVGTPYGYTF
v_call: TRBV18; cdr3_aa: CASSGGSGSVRADTQYF
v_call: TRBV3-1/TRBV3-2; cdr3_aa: CASSQESSRLGLHYGYTF
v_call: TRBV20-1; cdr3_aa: CSARAPVAQHF
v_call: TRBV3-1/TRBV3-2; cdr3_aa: CASSLDRGNTEAFF
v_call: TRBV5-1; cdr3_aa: CASSRQGVDTEAFF
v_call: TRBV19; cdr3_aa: CASNSWGRAETQYF